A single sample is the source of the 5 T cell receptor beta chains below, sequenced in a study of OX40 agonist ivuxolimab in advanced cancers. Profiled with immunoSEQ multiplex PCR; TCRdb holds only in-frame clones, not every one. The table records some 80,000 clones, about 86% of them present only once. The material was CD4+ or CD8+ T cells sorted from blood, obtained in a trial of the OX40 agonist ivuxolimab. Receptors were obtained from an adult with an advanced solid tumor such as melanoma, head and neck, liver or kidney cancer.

CDR3 loop: CASSLDPEPSVPYEQYF. In nucleotides, the CDR3 is TGTGCCAGCAGCCTCGACCCGGAGCCCTCCGTCCCCTACGAGCAGTACTTC. The chain is built from TRBV5-4 and TRBJ2-7, with D unclear. Germline V CDR1 and CDR2: SGHNT, YYREEE (reference sequence). V lost 4 bases, J lost 2 bases, and 22 bases lay in between. The CDR3 totals 17 residues.

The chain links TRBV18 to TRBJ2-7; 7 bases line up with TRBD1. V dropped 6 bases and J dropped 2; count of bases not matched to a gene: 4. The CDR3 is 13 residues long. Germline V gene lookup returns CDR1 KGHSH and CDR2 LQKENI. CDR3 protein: CASSSTGTYEQYF. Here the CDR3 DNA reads TGTGCCAGCTCGTCGACAGGGACCTACGAGCAGTACTTC.

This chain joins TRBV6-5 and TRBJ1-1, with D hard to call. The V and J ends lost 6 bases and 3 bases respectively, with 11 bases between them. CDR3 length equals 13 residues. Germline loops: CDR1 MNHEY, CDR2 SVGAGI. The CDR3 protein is CASSAWVDTEAFF. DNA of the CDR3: TGTGCCAGCAGCGCATGGGTTGACACTGAAGCTTTCTTT.

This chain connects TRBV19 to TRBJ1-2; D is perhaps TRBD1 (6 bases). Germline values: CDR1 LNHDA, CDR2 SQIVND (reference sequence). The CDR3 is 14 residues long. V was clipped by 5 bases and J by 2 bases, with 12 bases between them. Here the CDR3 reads CASSHRVHNYGYTF. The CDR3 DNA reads TGTGCCAGTAGTCACAGGGTACACAACTATGGCTACACCTTC.

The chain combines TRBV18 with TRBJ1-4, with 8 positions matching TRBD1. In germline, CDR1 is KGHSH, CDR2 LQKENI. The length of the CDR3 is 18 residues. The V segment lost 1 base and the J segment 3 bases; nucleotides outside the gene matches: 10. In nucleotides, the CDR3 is TGTGCCAGCTCACCACGGACAGGGACTGGGAACTCTAATGAAAAACTGTTTTTT. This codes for CASSPRTGTGNSNEKLFF.